These 6 T cell receptor beta chains originate from one sample sequenced in a study of CD8 T cells in ankylosing spondylitis. Their cognate antigens are unknown. Findings of the study overall: Blood of patients with ankylosing spondylitis appeared to be characterized by a TCR beta motif of fewer than 10 highly homologous variants.

TCRdb recomputed calls from the 5' RACE reads with MiXCR, one row per CDR3 protein. The sample contains approximately 300,000 distinct CDR3 sequences, 7% to 9% of which appear only once. Sequenced: blood, either unsorted or a sorted T cell fraction (not recorded which). The source of these receptors is a male donor with ankylosing spondylitis.

Notes on this clonotype: A read error is likely, as this CDR3 ends without the conserved phenylalanine or tryptophan. The chain couples TRBV28 to TRBJ2-3; no firm D call. Germline CDR1 reads MDHEN; CDR2 reads SYDVKM. The V end was cut by 2 bases, the J end by 3 bases, with 0 bases between. This CDR3 has 11 amino acids. For the CDR3, the DNA is TGTGCCAGCAGTTTAACAGATACGCAGTATTCT. Protein: CASSLTDTQYS.

This clonotype occurred a few times. The chain has TRBV6-5 and TRBJ2-2, with TRBD1 as a possible D gene (5 bases). The CDR3 totals 15 residues. V lost 0 bases to trimming and J lost 6 bases, with 11 bases between them. The germline gives CDR1 MNHEY, CDR2 SVGAGI. CDR3 amino acids: CASSYSRRAAGELFF. The CDR3 nucleotides read TGTGCCAGCAGTTACTCGCGCAGGGCGGCCGGGGAGCTGTTTTTT.

This clonotype was observed a few times. This chain uses TRBV3-1 with TRBJ1-3; D not resolved. The V end was cut by 1 base, the J end by 0 bases, with 7 bases between. This CDR3 has 15 amino acids. Per germline, CDR1 LGHDT and CDR2 YNNKEL (reference sequence). In DNA, the CDR3 is TGTGCCAGCAGCCAAGGGAGGGTCTCTGGAAACACCATATATTTT. Its protein product is CASSQGRVSGNTIYF.

This clonotype appeared many times. The chain uses TRBV6-2 or TRBV6-3 and TRBJ2-3, with D uncertain. The V gene's germline CDR1 is MNHEY and CDR2 SVGEGT. Trimming took 8 bases from V and 0 from J, leaving 12 bases between them. The CDR3 contains 14 residues. In nucleotides, the CDR3 is TGTGCCAGCGGAAGGTCTTCTAGCACAGATACGCAGTATTTT. Translating it yields CASGRSSSTDTQYF.

In this sample, this clonotype turned up a few times. The chain is built from TRBV7-9 and TRBJ2-7; D may correspond to TRBD1 or TRBD2 (5 bases each). CDR1 and CDR2 (germline): SEHNR, FQNEAQ (reference sequence). Trimming took 5 bases from V and 3 from J, leaving 14 bases between them. This CDR3 is built from 14 residues. CDR3 sequence (DNA): TGTGCCAGCAGCCCCCAGTATGGGGGCTACGAGCAGTACTTC. Protein: CASSPQYGGYEQYF.

This chain links TRBV20-1 with TRBJ2-5, with TRBD2 matching 11 bases. With V trimmed by 5 bases and J by 7 bases, 6 bases remained unmatched. CDR1 DFQATT and CDR2 SNEGSKA come from the germline V gene (reference sequence). The CDR3 has 13 amino acids. CDR3 coding DNA: TGCAGTGCTCCACGACTAGCGGGAAGGACCCAGTACTTC. Translating it yields CSAPRLAGRTQYF.